This T cell receptor beta chain originates from a study of blood T cells in healthy people across ages. Through a sample-barcoded 5' primer and a J-beta primer mix, a second PCR was run for 7 to 11 cycles. TCRdb re-derived calls from the 5' RACE reads in MiXCR, one entry per CDR3 protein. Of 450,000 to 700,000 distinct CDR3 sequences in the sample, 27% were seen once. The CDR3 has 13 amino acids. Germline V CDR1 and CDR2: SGHTA, FQGNSA. Deletions cut 2 bases from V and 7 bases from J, with 9 bases between. The sequenced sample was blood. The source of this sequence is a woman in her 70s in good health. The gene calls are TRBV7-2 and TRBJ1-5, with no clear D. CDR3 DNA sequence: TGTGCCAGCAGCTTAAGAGGCCGGCAGCCCCAGCATTTT. Translating it yields CASSLRGRQPQHF.